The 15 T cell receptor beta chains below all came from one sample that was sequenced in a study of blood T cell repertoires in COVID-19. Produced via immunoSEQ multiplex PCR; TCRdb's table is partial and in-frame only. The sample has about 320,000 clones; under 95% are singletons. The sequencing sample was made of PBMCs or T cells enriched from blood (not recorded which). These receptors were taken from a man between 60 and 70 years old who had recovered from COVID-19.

The CDR3 bases are TGTGCCAGCTCACCACGGGGGCGCGATGACTATGGCTACACCTTC. Its protein product is CASSPRGRDDYGYTF. The rearrangement links TRBV18 to TRBJ1-2; D perhaps matches TRBD1 (6 bases). CDR1 is KGHSH and CDR2 is LQKENI in the germline V gene. The V and J ends lost 1 base and 3 bases respectively, with 12 bases between them. This CDR3 comprises 15 residues.

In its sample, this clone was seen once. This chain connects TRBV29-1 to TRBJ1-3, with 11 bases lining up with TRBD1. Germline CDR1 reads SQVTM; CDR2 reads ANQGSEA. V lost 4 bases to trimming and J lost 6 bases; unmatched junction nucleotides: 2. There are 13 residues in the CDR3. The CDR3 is CSVGDRGLNTIYF. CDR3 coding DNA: TGCAGCGTTGGGGACAGGGGGTTAAACACCATATATTTT. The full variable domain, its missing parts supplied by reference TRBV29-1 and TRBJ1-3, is SAVISQKPSRDICQRGTSLTIQCQVDSQVTMMFWYRQQPGQSLTLIATANQGSEATYESGFVIDKFPISRPNLTFSTLTVSNMSPEDSSIYLCSVGDRGLNTIYFGEGSWLTVV.

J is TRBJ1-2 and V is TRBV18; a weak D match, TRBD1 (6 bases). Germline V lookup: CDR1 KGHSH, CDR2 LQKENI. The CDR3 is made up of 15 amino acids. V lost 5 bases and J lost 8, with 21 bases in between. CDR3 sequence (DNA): TGTGCCAGCTCAGTAACCGGGACACCAGCGAGGGGCTACACCTTC. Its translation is CASSVTGTPARGYTF.

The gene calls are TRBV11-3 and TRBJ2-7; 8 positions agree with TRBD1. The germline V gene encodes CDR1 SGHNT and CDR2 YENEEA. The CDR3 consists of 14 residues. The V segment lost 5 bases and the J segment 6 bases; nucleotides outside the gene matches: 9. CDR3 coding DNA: TGTGCCAGCAGCCCGGGACAGGCTACGTCCGAGCAGTACTTC. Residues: CASSPGQATSEQYF.

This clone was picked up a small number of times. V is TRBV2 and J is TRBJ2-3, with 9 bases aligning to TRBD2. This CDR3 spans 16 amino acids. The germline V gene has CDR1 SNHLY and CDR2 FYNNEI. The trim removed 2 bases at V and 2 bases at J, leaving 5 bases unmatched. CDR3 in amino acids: CASSERAGGITDTQYF. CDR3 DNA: TGTGCCAGCAGTGAAAGGGCGGGAGGGATCACAGATACGCAGTATTTT.

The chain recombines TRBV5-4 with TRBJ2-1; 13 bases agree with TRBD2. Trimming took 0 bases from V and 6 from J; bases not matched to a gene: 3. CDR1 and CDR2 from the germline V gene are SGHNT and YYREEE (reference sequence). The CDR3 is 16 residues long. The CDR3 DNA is TGTGCCAGCAGCTTGGTTCGACTAGCGGGGGGCAATGAGCAGTTCTTC. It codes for CASSLVRLAGGNEQFF.

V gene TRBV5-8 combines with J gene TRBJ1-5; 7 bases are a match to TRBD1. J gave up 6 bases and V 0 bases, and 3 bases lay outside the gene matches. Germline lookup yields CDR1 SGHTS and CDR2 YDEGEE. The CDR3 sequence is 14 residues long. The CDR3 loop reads CASSLVPGGQPQHF. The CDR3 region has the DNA TGTGCCAGCAGCTTGGTCCCAGGGGGTCAGCCCCAGCATTTT.

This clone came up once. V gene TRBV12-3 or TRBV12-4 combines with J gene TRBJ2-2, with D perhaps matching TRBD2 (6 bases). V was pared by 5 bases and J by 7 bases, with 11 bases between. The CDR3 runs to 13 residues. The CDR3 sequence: CASSPRGFGELFF. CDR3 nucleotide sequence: TGTGCCAGCAGTCCCCGGGGGTTCGGGGAGCTGTTTTTT.

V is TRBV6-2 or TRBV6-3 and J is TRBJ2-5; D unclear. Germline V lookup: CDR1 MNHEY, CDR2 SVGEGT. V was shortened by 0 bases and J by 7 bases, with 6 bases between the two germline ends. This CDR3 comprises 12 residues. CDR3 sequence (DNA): TGTGCCAGCAGTTACTCTTTGAGGACCCAGTACTTC. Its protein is CASSYSLRTQYF.

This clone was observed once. CDR3 loop: CASSYQGAKRFF. The CDR3 DNA follows: TGTGCCAGCAGTTACCAAGGGGCTAAACGATTCTTT. The chain is built from TRBV6-2 or TRBV6-3 and TRBJ1-1; tentative D call: TRBD1 (5 bases). The ends were cut back, 2 bases at V and 14 bases at J, with 15 bases in the middle. There are 12 residues in the CDR3. From germline, CDR1 is MNHEY and CDR2 SVGEGT.

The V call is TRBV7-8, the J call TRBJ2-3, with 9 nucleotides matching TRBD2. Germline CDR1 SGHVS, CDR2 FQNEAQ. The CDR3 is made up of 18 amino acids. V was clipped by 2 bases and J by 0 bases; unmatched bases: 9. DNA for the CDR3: TGTGCCAGCAGCTTATTCGCCTCTAGCGGGGCGAGCACAGATACGCAGTATTTT. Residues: CASSLFASSGASTDTQYF.

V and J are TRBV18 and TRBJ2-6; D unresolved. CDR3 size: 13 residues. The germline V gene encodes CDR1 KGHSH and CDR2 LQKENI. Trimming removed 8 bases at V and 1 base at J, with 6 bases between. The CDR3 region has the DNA TGTGCCAGCGGCAGGTCTGGGGCCAACGTCCTGACTTTC. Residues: CASGRSGANVLTF.

CDR3 region: CASSQEWLGLSLLNEQYF. The CDR3 DNA sequence: TGCGCCAGCAGCCAAGAGTGGTTGGGACTTTCTTTGTTAAACGAGCAGTACTTC. The gene calls are TRBV4-3 and TRBJ2-7; the D gene is possibly TRBD2 (6 bases). The V end lost 0 bases, the J end lost 5 bases, and 23 bases lay between the germline ends. The CDR3 is made up of 18 amino acids. Per germline, CDR1 LGHNA and CDR2 YSLEER.

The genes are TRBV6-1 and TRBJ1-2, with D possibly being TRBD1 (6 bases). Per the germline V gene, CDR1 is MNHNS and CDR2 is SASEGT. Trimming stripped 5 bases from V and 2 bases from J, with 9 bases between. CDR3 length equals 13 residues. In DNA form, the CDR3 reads TGTGCCAGCAGTTTCGGACAGAACTATGGCTACACCTTC. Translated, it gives CASSFGQNYGYTF.

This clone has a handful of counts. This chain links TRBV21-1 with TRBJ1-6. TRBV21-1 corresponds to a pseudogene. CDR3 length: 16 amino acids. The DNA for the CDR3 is TGTGCCAGCAGCCCCCTCGCGGGGACCGACCCGTTACCCCTCCACTTT. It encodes CASSPLAGTDPLPLHF.